The 29 T cell receptor beta chains below all came from one sample that was sequenced in a study of identical twins. One entry per CDR3 protein, called by TCRdb with MiXCR from the 5' RACE reads. This table holds hundreds of thousands of distinct CDR3 sequences, approximately 13% found once. These data were likewise used in another study, on yellow fever vaccine responses in identical twins.

Sample: CD8+ T cells sorted from blood. These receptors all stem from a woman aged 18-29 years in good health.

About this clonotype: Sequence at one end of the junction differs from germline and may be a read error. The chain links TRBV4-1 to TRBJ2-2; a possible D gene is TRBD2 (6 bases). CDR1 MGHRA and CDR2 YSYEKL come from the germline V gene. The CDR3 is 15 amino acids. The CDR3 is CASSQRASETGELFF. The CDR3, as DNA: TGCGCCAGCAGCCAACGGGCTAGCGAGACCGGGGAGCTGTTTTTC.

The chain uses TRBV4-1 and TRBJ2-1, with TRBD2 matching over 7 bases. The CDR3 is made up of 15 amino acids. Germline values: CDR1 MGHRA, CDR2 YSYEKL. The trim removed 1 base at V and 6 bases at J, leaving 6 bases unmatched. The chain's CDR3 is CASSQGETSSNEQFF. The DNA of the CDR3 is TGCGCCAGCAGCCAAGGAGAGACTAGCAGCAATGAGCAGTTCTTC.

The chain has TRBV7-2 and TRBJ2-7; 8 bases line up with TRBD1. CDR3 length: 14 residues. The V gene's germline CDR1 is SGHTA and CDR2 FQGNSA. V lost 5 bases to trimming and J lost 3 bases; unmatched junction nucleotides: 6. The CDR3: CASSGAGGIYEQYF. CDR3 DNA sequence: TGTGCCAGCAGCGGGGCAGGGGGCATCTACGAGCAGTACTTC.

The chain joins TRBV27 to TRBJ1-1, with D possibly TRBD1 on 5 matching bases. The germline V gene has CDR1 MNHEY and CDR2 SMNVEV (reference sequence). The CDR3 covers 13 residues. The ends were cut back, 5 bases at V and 7 bases at J, with 14 bases in the middle. The DNA of the CDR3 is TGTGCCAGCAGTCCTTGGGACGGATTTGAAGCTTTCTTT. Its translation is CASSPWDGFEAFF.

This clonotype showed up just a few times. The CDR3 DNA reads as TGTGCCAGCAGCGGGGGGGCAGGGGTGAATGAGCAGTTCTTC. This encodes CASSGGAGVNEQFF. This chain links TRBV5-5 with TRBJ2-1, with TRBD2 as a possible D gene (7 bases). CDR1 and CDR2 from the germline V gene are SGHKS and YYEKEE (reference sequence). V shed 4 bases and J shed 7 bases, with 15 bases lying between them. CDR3 length: 14 amino acids.

This clonotype was counted a few times. The chain recombines TRBV28 with TRBJ2-1; D call uncertain. In germline, CDR1 is MDHEN, CDR2 SYDVKM. The CDR3 extends over 16 amino acids. The ends were cut back, 7 bases at V and 0 bases at J, with 16 bases in the middle. The CDR3 coding sequence is TGTGCCAGCACCCCGGCCAGCCCCAGCTCCTACAATGAGCAGTTCTTC. Its translation: CASTPASPSSYNEQFF.

The rearrangement uses TRBV4-1 and TRBJ1-6; D is uncertain. The CDR3 is 13 amino acids. The V and J ends lost 0 bases and 10 bases respectively, with 7 bases between them. Germline CDR1 MGHRA, CDR2 YSYEKL. CDR3 coding DNA: TGCGCCAGCAGCCAAGATAAGTTCTCACCCCTCCACTTT. It is translated as CASSQDKFSPLHF.

This sequence joins TRBV29-1 and TRBJ2-5, with D tentatively TRBD2 (6 bases). Germline V gene data show CDR1 as SQVTM and CDR2 as ANQGSEA. The V gene lost 7 bases and the J gene lost 0 bases, with 12 bases spanning the gap. CDR3 length equals 13 residues. The CDR3 DNA is TGCAGCGCCGAAGGAGGGTACCAAGAGACCCAGTACTTC. Translation gives CSAEGGYQETQYF.

This clonotype was found many times. The rearrangement uses TRBV12-3 or TRBV12-4 and TRBJ2-1; 9 bases align to TRBD2. The CDR3 runs to 14 residues. The trim removed 4 bases at V and 7 bases at J, leaving 5 bases unmatched. The CDR3 loop is CASSYGLASNEQFF. DNA for the CDR3: TGTGCCAGCAGTTACGGACTAGCGAGTAATGAGCAGTTCTTC.

This clonotype was found a few times. V and J are TRBV5-1 and TRBJ2-7, with a tentative D call TRBD1 (6 bases). Germline loops: CDR1 SGHRS, CDR2 YFSETQ. Trimming shortened V by 4 bases and J by 7 bases, and 15 bases separated the two germline ends. The CDR3 totals 13 residues. The CDR3: CASSATGFGEQYV. The CDR3 DNA sequence: TGCGCCAGCAGCGCCACAGGGTTCGGGGAGCAGTACGTC.

CDR3 amino acids: CSARVRIALMNTEAFF. The CDR3 DNA reads TGCAGTGCTAGAGTGAGAATTGCCCTGATGAACACTGAAGCTTTCTTT. J is TRBJ1-1 and V is TRBV20-1; D unclear. CDR3 length: 16 amino acids. The V gene lost 1 base and the J gene lost 0 bases, with 15 bases spanning the gap. Germline assignment: CDR1 DFQATT and CDR2 SNEGSKA (reference sequence).

The chain is built from TRBV9 and TRBJ2-1, with 11 bases lining up with TRBD2. CDR3 length: 14 residues. The germline CDR1 and CDR2 sequences are SGDLS and YYNGEE. J lost 7 bases, V lost 3 bases, and 3 bases had no gene match. CDR3 region: CASSELAGVNEQFF. The CDR3 DNA follows: TGTGCCAGCAGCGAACTAGCGGGAGTAAATGAGCAGTTCTTC.

This clonotype was detected only a few times. V and J are TRBV15 and TRBJ2-3, with 11 positions matching TRBD1. The V and J ends lost 8 bases and 0 bases, in that order; junction bases with no gene match: 1. Germline V gene lookup returns CDR1 LNHNV and CDR2 YYDKDF (reference sequence). The CDR3 has 14 residues. DNA for the CDR3: TGTGCCACCGGACAGGGGGCGAGCACAGATACGCAGTATTTT. Translation: CATGQGASTDTQYF.

The chain links TRBV6-4 to TRBJ2-3; perhaps D is TRBD1 or TRBD2 (7 bases each). The germline CDR1 and CDR2 sequences are MRHNA and SNTAGT. The V end lost 8 bases, the J end lost 2 bases, and 17 bases lay between the germline ends. This CDR3 has 15 amino acids. CDR3 DNA: TGTGCCAGCTCCGGGGAGGGGGCGCCCACAGATACGCAGTATTTT. Translated: CASSGEGAPTDTQYF.

The chain carries TRBV5-8 and TRBJ2-2; D might be TRBD1 (5 bases). The CDR3 is 15 residues long. The germline V gene encodes CDR1 SGHTS and CDR2 YDEGEE. V was pared by 3 bases and J by 1 base, with 10 bases between. The CDR3, as DNA: TGTGCCAGCAGCTCCGACAGCCTGAACACCGGGGAGCTGTTTTTT. It encodes CASSSDSLNTGELFF.

CDR3 bases: TGTGCCAGCAGTGAATGGGGACAAAACGCAGCTTTCTTT. Protein: CASSEWGQNAAFF. The gene calls are TRBV6-1 and TRBJ1-1, with D tentatively TRBD1 (6 bases). Trimming took 2 bases from V and 10 from J, leaving 14 bases between them. CDR1 MNHNS and CDR2 SASEGT come from the germline V gene. The CDR3 runs to 13 residues.

The chain uses TRBV12-3 or TRBV12-4 and TRBJ2-5; TRBD2 matches 10 bases. The length of the CDR3 is 18 residues. Trimming at V came to 7 bases and at J to 2 bases, leaving 16 bases not matched to a gene. This CDR3 reads CASNPPLGLAATQETQYF. CDR3 in DNA: TGTGCCAGCAACCCACCCCTCGGACTAGCGGCTACTCAAGAGACCCAGTACTTC.

This clonotype was seen a few times. The chain carries TRBV6-1 and TRBJ2-2; weak D call: TRBD1 (6 bases). Germline assignment: CDR1 MNHNS and CDR2 SASEGT. V gave up 6 bases and J gave up 0 bases, with 14 bases separating them. The CDR3 loop spans 16 amino acids. In nucleotides, the CDR3 is TGTGCCAGCAGCCCCGGGACACCCACGAACACCGGGGAGCTGTTTTTT. It yields the protein CASSPGTPTNTGELFF.

The genes are TRBV7-8 and TRBJ2-1, with D hard to call. Between the trimmed V and J ends, which lost 3 bases and 16 bases, there was a span of 16 bases. Per germline, CDR1 SGHVS and CDR2 FQNEAQ. The CDR3 is made up of 12 amino acids. This CDR3 reads CASSFLDTPGFF. For the CDR3, the DNA is TGTGCCAGCAGCTTCTTAGACACGCCCGGCTTCTTC.

J is TRBJ2-7 and V is TRBV4-1; 8 bases map to TRBD1. CDR1 is MGHRA and CDR2 is YSYEKL in the germline V gene. The CDR3 has 15 amino acids. The junction had 6 bases not matched to a gene; V was cut back by 0 bases and J by 5 bases. CDR3 sequence (DNA): TGCGCCAGCAGCCAAGACGACAGGGGATTCGACGAGCAGTACTTC. Residues: CASSQDDRGFDEQYF.

This clonotype showed up many times. V and J are TRBV5-5 and TRBJ2-1; 7 nucleotides agree with TRBD1. This CDR3 has 14 residues. The V gene end was trimmed by 4 bases and the J gene end by 4 bases; junction bases not matched to a gene: 5. Per germline, CDR1 SGHKS and CDR2 YYEKEE (reference sequence). Written as DNA, the CDR3 is TGTGCCAGCAGCCAGGGACAGCTATACAATGAGCAGTTCTTC. Translation: CASSQGQLYNEQFF.

There are a few counts of this clonotype. This chain uses TRBV3-1 with TRBJ2-7, with 12 bases identical to TRBD2. The CDR3 contains 15 residues. The ends lost 3 bases at V and 4 bases at J; junction bases unmatched: 4. CDR1 LGHDT and CDR2 YNNKEL come from the germline V gene (reference sequence). In DNA form, the CDR3 reads TGTGCCAGCAGCCAGGGGACTAGCGGGTGGTACGAGCAGTACTTC. Its translation is CASSQGTSGWYEQYF.

This clonotype was found many times. The chain joins TRBV27 to TRBJ2-1; D possibly corresponds to TRBD1 (6 bases). The CDR3 sequence is 15 residues long. Trimming took 1 base from V and 3 from J, leaving 10 bases between them. Germline V lookup: CDR1 MNHEY, CDR2 SMNVEV (reference sequence). CDR3 residues: CASSLYSGDYNEQFF. The CDR3 DNA reads TGTGCCAGCAGTTTATATTCAGGGGACTACAATGAGCAGTTCTTC.

This clonotype was counted many times. The CDR3 region is CASISIRSEQFF. Written as DNA, the CDR3 is TGTGCCAGCATCTCTATAAGGAGCGAGCAGTTCTTC. The chain uses TRBV2 and TRBJ2-1; no clear D. Germline assignment: CDR1 SNHLY and CDR2 FYNNEI. Trimming left V 7 bases short and J 10 bases short, with 14 bases between. This CDR3 spans 12 amino acids.

This clonotype has just a few counts. This chain uses TRBV4-1 with TRBJ2-7; D ambiguous. Germline V CDR1 and CDR2: MGHRA, YSYEKL. With 1 base removed from V and 5 bases from J, the gap between germline ends came to 9 bases. This CDR3 spans 13 amino acids. The CDR3 DNA reads TGCGCCAGCAGCCAAGTCCTCAGAGACGAGCAGTACGTC. Amino acid sequence: CASSQVLRDEQYV.

V gene TRBV29-1 combines with J gene TRBJ2-7; D remains ambiguous. Trimming removed 5 bases at V and 0 bases at J, with 8 bases between. The CDR3 covers 12 residues. Germline V gene data show CDR1 as SQVTM and CDR2 as ANQGSEA. The CDR3 sequence: CSVSTNSYEQYF. CDR3 sequence (DNA): TGCAGCGTTTCCACAAACTCCTACGAGCAGTACTTC.

The V call is TRBV20-1, the J call TRBJ2-5; 8 bases line up with TRBD2. V shed 6 bases, J shed 1 base, and the junction held 10 bases outside the gene matches. There are 15 residues in the CDR3. Germline values: CDR1 DFQATT, CDR2 SNEGSKA (reference sequence). Here the CDR3 DNA reads TGCAGTGCCAGCCTTCGGCGGGGGGCCCAAGAGACCCAGTACTTC. Protein product: CSASLRRGAQETQYF.

This clonotype was detected a few times. The gene calls are TRBV28 and TRBJ2-2; TRBD1 matches at 8 bases. The V segment lost 10 bases and the J segment 4 bases; nucleotides outside the gene matches: 11. The germline V gene encodes CDR1 MDHEN and CDR2 SYDVKM. The CDR3 extends over 15 amino acids. CDR3 DNA: TGTGCCACCCTGGGTGCAGGGGGCTTCACCGGGGAGCTGTTTTTT. This encodes CATLGAGGFTGELFF.

This clonotype occurred a few times. The V and J genes are TRBV14 and TRBJ1-1; the match to TRBD1 covers 8 bases. Germline V lookup: CDR1 SGHDN, CDR2 FVKESK. The CDR3 has 13 amino acids. Unmatched junction bases numbered 3, after V lost 6 bases and J lost 3 bases. The CDR3 nucleotides read TGTGCCAGCAGGGACAGGGCTGACACTGAAGCTTTCTTT. This codes for CASRDRADTEAFF.